The rows below give T cell receptor beta chains drawn from one sample of a study of breast tumors, draining lymph nodes, adjacent tissues. TCRdb reprocessed the multiplex PCR reads with MiXCR, giving one entry per CDR3 protein. This table holds roughly 80,000 distinct CDR3 sequences, 15% to 20% found once. Material: axillary lymph node tissue. All receptors derive from a female donor with breast cancer. Some clones in this sample may be carry-over from other donors' samples. Each CDR3 is given with its conserved first and last residue. Each record gives: V gene, J gene, D gene, clone size, CDR3 protein, CDR3 DNA. A D gene is named only where the DNA matches it firmly. The size of a clone is reported for some rows only, either as once, few or many, or as a class for expanded clones.

V gene: TRBV7-8; J gene: TRBJ2-3; D gene: TRBD1; clone size: many; CDR3 protein: CASSWDRARPQYF; CDR3 DNA: TGTGCCAGCAGCTGGGACAGGGCGCGGCCGCAGTATTTT
V gene: TRBV6-2/TRBV6-3; J gene: TRBJ2-7; D gene: TRBD1; clone size: many; CDR3 protein: CASSTGTEDYEQYF; CDR3 DNA: TGTGCCAGCAGTACCGGGACAGAGGATTACGAGCAGTACTTC
V gene: TRBV5-1; J gene: TRBJ2-1; D gene: NA; clone size: many; CDR3 protein: CASKSWESHRNEQFF; CDR3 DNA: TGCGCCAGCAAGTCGTGGGAGAGTCATCGGAATGAGCAGTTCTTC
V gene: TRBV24-1; J gene: TRBJ1-2; D gene: TRBD1; clone size: many; CDR3 protein: CATSTGVGYTF; CDR3 DNA: TGTGCCACCAGCACAGGGGTCGGCTACACCTTC
V gene: TRBV12-3/TRBV12-4; J gene: TRBJ2-3; D gene: NA; clone size: many; CDR3 protein: CASSLGVGTDTQYF; CDR3 DNA: TGTGCCAGCAGTCTAGGAGTGGGCACAGATACGCAGTATTTT
V gene: TRBV5-4; J gene: TRBJ1-4; D gene: NA; clone size: many; CDR3 protein: CASSPSGEANEKLFF; CDR3 DNA: TGTGCCAGCAGCCCATCAGGGGAGGCTAATGAAAAACTGTTTTTT
V gene: TRBV4-3; J gene: TRBJ2-7; D gene: NA; clone size: many; CDR3 protein: CASSQGSRSYEQYF; CDR3 DNA: TGCGCCAGCAGCCAAGGTTCCAGGTCCTACGAGCAGTACTTC
V gene: TRBV6-2/TRBV6-3; J gene: TRBJ2-1; D gene: TRBD2; clone size: many; CDR3 protein: CASSYLGLARVEQFF; CDR3 DNA: TGTGCCAGCAGTTACTTGGGACTAGCTCGGGTCGAGCAGTTCTTC
V gene: TRBV18; J gene: TRBJ1-2; D gene: TRBD1; clone size: NA; CDR3 protein: CASSPKGQGNSGYTF; CDR3 DNA: TGTGCCAGCTCACCGAAGGGACAGGGGAATTCTGGCTACACCTTC
V gene: TRBV9; J gene: TRBJ2-1; D gene: NA; clone size: many; CDR3 protein: CASSVRDLYNEQFF; CDR3 DNA: TGTGCCAGCAGCGTGAGGGACTTATACAATGAGCAGTTCTTC
V gene: TRBV6-1; J gene: TRBJ1-6; D gene: NA; clone size: many; CDR3 protein: CASKTVSPLHF; CDR3 DNA: TGTGCCAGCAAAACGGTTTCACCCCTCCACTTT
V gene: TRBV11-3; J gene: TRBJ2-1; D gene: NA; clone size: many; CDR3 protein: CASSLVLGYNEQFF; CDR3 DNA: TGTGCCAGCAGCTTAGTTCTCGGGTACAATGAGCAGTTCTTC
V gene: TRBV9; J gene: TRBJ2-3; D gene: NA; clone size: many; CDR3 protein: CASSVGTASSTDTQYF; CDR3 DNA: TGTGCCAGCAGCGTAGGGACAGCGTCTAGCACAGATACGCAGTATTTT
V gene: TRBV20-1; J gene: TRBJ2-5; D gene: NA; clone size: many; CDR3 protein: CSASQGPGETQYF; CDR3 DNA: TGCAGTGCTAGTCAGGGGCCGGGGGAGACCCAGTACTTC
V gene: TRBV6-2/TRBV6-3; J gene: TRBJ2-7; D gene: NA; clone size: many; CDR3 protein: CASRETGSEQYF; CDR3 DNA: TGTGCCAGCAGAGAAACAGGGTCCGAGCAGTACTTC
V gene: TRBV24-1; J gene: TRBJ2-3; D gene: NA; clone size: NA; CDR3 protein: CATSDGVGRGGDTQYF; CDR3 DNA: TGTGCCACCAGTGATGGGGTTGGCAGGGGCGGAGATACGCAGTATTTT